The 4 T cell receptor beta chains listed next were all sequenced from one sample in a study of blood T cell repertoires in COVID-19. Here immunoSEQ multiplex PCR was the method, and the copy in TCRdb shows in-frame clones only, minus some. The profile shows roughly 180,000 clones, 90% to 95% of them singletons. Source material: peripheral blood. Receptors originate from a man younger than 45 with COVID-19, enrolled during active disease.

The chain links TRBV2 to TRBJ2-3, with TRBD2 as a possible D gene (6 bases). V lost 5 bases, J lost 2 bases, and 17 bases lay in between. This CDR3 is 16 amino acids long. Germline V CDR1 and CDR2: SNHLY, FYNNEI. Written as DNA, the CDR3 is TGTGCCAGCAGTCAAGGGACCGGGAGCTACACAGATACGCAGTATTTT. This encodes CASSQGTGSYTDTQYF.

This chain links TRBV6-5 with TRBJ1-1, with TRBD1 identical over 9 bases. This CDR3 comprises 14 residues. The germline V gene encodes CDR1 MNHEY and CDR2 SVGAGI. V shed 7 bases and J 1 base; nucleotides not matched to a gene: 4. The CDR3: CASTPGQGNTEAFF. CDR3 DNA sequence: TGTGCCAGCACTCCGGGACAGGGGAACACTGAAGCTTTCTTT.

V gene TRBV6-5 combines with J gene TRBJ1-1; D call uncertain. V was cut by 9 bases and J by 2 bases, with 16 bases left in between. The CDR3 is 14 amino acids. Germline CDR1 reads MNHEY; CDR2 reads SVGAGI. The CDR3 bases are TGTGCCAGTACCTCGGGAGGTCCCAACACTGAAGCTTTCTTT. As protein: CASTSGGPNTEAFF.

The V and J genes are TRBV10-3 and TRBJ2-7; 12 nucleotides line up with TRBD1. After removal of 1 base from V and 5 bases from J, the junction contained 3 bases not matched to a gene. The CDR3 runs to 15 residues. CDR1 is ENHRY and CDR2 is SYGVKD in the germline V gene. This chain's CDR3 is CAISELGQGAHEQYF. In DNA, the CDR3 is TGTGCCATCAGTGAGTTGGGACAGGGGGCCCACGAGCAGTACTTC.